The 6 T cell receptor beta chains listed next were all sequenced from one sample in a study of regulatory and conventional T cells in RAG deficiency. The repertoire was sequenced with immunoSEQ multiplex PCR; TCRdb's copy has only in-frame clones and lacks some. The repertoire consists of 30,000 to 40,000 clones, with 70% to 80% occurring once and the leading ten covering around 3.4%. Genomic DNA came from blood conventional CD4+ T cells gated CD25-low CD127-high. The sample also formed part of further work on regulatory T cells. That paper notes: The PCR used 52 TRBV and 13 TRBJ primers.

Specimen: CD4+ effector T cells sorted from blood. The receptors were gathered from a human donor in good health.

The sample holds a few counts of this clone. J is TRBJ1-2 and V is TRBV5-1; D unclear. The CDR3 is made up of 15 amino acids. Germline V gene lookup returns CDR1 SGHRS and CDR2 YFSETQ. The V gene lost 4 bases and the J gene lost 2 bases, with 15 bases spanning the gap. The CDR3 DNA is TGCGCCAGCAGCCCCGGGCGGCGAGGGAACTATGGCTACACCTTC. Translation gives CASSPGRRGNYGYTF.

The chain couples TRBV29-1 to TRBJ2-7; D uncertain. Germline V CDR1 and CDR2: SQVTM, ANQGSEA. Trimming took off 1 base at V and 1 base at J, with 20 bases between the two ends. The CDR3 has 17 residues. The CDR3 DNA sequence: TGCAGCGTTGAAGTTGGCCTTGGAGTGGTGGGGTCCTACGAGCAGTACTTC. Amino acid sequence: CSVEVGLGVVGSYEQYF.

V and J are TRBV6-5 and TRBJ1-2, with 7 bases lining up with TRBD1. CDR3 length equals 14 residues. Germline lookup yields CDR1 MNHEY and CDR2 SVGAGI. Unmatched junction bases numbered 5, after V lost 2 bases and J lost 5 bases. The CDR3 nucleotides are TGTGCCAGCAGTTACGACAGGGCGGGGTATGGCTACACCTTC. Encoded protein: CASSYDRAGYGYTF.

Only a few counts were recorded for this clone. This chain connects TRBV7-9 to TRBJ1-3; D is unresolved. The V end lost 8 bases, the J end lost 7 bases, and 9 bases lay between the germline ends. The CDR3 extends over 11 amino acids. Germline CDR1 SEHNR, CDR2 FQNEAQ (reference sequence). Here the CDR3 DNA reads TGTGCCAGCGCCAGGAGCAACACCATATATTTT. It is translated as CASARSNTIYF.

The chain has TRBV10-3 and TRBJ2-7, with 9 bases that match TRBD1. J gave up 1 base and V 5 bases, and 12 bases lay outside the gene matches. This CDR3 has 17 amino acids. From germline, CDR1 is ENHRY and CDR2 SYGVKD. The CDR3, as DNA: TGTGCCATCAGTCCCCACCGTCCGGGACAGGGATCCTACGAGCAGTACTTC. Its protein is CAISPHRPGQGSYEQYF.

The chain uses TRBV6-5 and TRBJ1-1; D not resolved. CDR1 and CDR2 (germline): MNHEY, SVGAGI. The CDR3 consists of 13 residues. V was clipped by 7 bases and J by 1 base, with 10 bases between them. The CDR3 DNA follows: TGTGCCAGCACGGGTACGTGGAACACTGAAGCTTTCTTT. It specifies CASTGTWNTEAFF.